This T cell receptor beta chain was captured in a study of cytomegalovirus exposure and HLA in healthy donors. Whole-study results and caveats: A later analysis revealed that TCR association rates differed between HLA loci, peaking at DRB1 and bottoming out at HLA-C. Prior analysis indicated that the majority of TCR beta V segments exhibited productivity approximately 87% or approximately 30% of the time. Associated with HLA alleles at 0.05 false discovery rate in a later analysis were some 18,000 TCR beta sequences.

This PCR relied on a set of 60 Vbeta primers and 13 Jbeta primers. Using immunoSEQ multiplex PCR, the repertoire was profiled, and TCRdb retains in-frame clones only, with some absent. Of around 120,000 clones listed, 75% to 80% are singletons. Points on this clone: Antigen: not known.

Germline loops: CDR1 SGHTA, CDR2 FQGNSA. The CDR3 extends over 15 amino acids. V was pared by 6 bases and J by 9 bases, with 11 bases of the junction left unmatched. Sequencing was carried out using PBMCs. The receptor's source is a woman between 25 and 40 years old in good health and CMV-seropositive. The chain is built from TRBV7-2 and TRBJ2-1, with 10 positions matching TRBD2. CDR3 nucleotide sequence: TGTGCCAGCAGTCAACTAGCGGGGAGTTTTGGTGAGCAGTTCTTC. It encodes CASSQLAGSFGEQFF. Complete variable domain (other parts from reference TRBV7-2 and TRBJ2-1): GAGVSQSPSNKVTEKGKDVELRCDPISGHTALYWYRQSLGQGLEFLIYFQGNSAPDKSGLPSDRFSAERTGGSVSTLTIQRTQQEDSAVYLCASSQLAGSFGEQFFGPGTRLTVL.